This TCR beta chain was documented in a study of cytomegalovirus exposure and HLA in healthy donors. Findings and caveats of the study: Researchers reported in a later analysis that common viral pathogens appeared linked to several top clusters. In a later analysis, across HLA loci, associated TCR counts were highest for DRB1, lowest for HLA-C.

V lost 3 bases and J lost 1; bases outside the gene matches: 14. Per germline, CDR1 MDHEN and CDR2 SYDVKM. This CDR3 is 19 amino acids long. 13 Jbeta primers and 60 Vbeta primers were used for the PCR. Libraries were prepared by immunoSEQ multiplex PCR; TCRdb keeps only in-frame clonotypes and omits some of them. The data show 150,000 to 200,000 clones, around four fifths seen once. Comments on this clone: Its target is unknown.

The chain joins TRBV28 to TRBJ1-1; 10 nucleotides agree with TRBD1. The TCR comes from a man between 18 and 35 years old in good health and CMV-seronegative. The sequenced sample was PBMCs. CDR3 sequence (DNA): TGTGCCAGCAGTTTTGGGGGACAGGGGATTAGAAGAGGGAACACTGAAGCTTTCTTT. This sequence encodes CASSFGGQGIRRGNTEAFF.